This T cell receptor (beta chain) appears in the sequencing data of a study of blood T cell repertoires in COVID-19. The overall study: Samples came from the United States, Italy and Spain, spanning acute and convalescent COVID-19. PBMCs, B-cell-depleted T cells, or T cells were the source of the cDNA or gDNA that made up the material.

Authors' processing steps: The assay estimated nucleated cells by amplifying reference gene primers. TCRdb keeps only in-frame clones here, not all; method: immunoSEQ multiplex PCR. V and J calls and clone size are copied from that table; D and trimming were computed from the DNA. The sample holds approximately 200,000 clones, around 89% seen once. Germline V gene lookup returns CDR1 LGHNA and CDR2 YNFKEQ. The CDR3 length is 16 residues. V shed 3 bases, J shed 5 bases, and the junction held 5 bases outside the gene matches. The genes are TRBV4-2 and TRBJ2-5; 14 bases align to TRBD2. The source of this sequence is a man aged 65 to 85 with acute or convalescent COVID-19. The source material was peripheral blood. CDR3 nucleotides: TGTGCCAGCAGCCAGTCGACTAGCGGGAGGGGCGAGACCCAGTACTTC. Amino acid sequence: CASSQSTSGRGETQYF.